These 22 T cell receptor beta chains originate from one sample sequenced in a study of Ad26.COV2.S vaccination and SARS-CoV-2 variants. Indicated treatment: roughly 19 received Ad26.COV2.S at low or high dose, single or two shots; five or six received placebo; per-sample allocation not given. Collection of samples fell on day 63 after the first vaccine or placebo injection. Repertoires were generated with immunoSEQ multiplex PCR, while TCRdb's copy carries only in-frame clones and drops some. The sample lists almost 400,000 clones, 70% to 90% seen once, with 1.5% to 2% in the top ten. Sequencing was performed on peripheral blood, taken in a trial of Ad26.COV2.S vaccine versus placebo. These receptors were obtained from a person between 18 and 59 years old who received the Ad26.COV2.S COVID-19 vaccine or a placebo.

V is TRBV28 and J is TRBJ1-2, with TRBD1 matching 8 bases. With V trimmed by 9 bases and J by 3 bases, 9 bases remained unmatched. Germline V lookup: CDR1 MDHEN, CDR2 SYDVKM. The CDR3 has 14 residues. CDR3 region: CASQQGAGDYGYTF. The CDR3 DNA reads TGTGCCAGTCAGCAGGGGGCAGGGGACTATGGCTACACCTTC.

The rearrangement links TRBV5-1 to TRBJ2-6, with TRBD1 matching 9 bases. The CDR3 length is 18 residues. The J segment lost 5 bases and the V segment lost 0 bases, leaving 9 bases of the junction unmatched. The germline gives CDR1 SGHRS, CDR2 YFSETQ. The CDR3 here is CASSLAGTGFERANVLTF. In nucleotides, the CDR3 is TGCGCCAGCAGCTTGGCAGGGACAGGGTTCGAGAGGGCCAACGTCCTGACTTTC.

V usage is TRBV6-5 and J usage is TRBJ1-2, with D hard to call. The ends were cut back, 7 bases at V and 4 bases at J, with 13 bases in the middle. Germline V gene data show CDR1 as MNHEY and CDR2 as SVGAGI. The CDR3 has 13 amino acids. CDR3 bases: TGTGCCAGCACCGACATCCTTGGCTATGGCTACACCTTC. It yields the protein CASTDILGYGYTF.

This chain connects TRBV28 to TRBJ1-5; D unclear. The CDR3 covers 13 residues. Trimming cost V 7 bases and J 7 bases, with 14 bases left between them. CDR1 is MDHEN and CDR2 is SYDVKM in the germline V gene. The CDR3 loop reads CASKHRLGQPQHF. For the CDR3, the DNA is TGTGCCAGCAAACATCGTCTGGGGCAGCCCCAGCATTTT.

The V call is TRBV27, the J call TRBJ2-5; TRBD2 aligns across 9 bases. V lost 0 bases to trimming and J lost 7 bases; unmatched junction nucleotides: 9. The CDR3 runs to 16 residues. Germline CDR1 reads MNHEY; CDR2 reads SMNVEV (reference sequence). CDR3 in amino acids: CASSLSQTSGEGTQYF. The CDR3 DNA is TGTGCCAGCAGTTTATCGCAGACTAGCGGTGAGGGGACCCAGTACTTC.

The chain combines TRBV10-2 with TRBJ1-5; D unclear. There are 13 residues in the CDR3. V was shortened by 6 bases and J by 2 bases, with 8 bases between the two germline ends. Per the germline V gene, CDR1 is WSHSY and CDR2 is SAAADI. DNA for the CDR3: TGCGCCAGCAGGGCTTGGGGCAATCAGCCCCAGCATTTT. Its protein is CASRAWGNQPQHF.

This clone was picked up a small number of times. V is TRBV6-5 and J is TRBJ2-1; the D gene is possibly TRBD2 (6 bases). From germline, CDR1 is MNHEY and CDR2 SVGAGI. V was clipped by 2 bases and J by 0 bases, with 11 bases between them. CDR3 length: 16 residues. The CDR3: CASSYGGIHSYNEQFF. CDR3 nucleotides: TGTGCCAGCAGTTACGGCGGGATTCACTCCTACAATGAGCAGTTCTTC.

The rearrangement links TRBV30 to TRBJ1-1, with TRBD1 as a possible D gene (6 bases). Germline V lookup: CDR1 GTSNPN, CDR2 SVGIG (reference sequence). The germline V and J ends were trimmed by 8 bases and 4 bases, with 14 bases remaining between them. The CDR3 loop spans 12 amino acids. CDR3 in DNA: TGTGCCGGGACATCACGGATCACTGAAGCTTTCTTT. Translating gives CAGTSRITEAFF.

The gene calls are TRBV5-1 and TRBJ2-2; D gene ambiguous. Germline-derived CDR1 and CDR2 are SGHRS and YFSETQ. The CDR3 is made up of 15 amino acids. Trimming took off 0 bases at V and 4 bases at J, with 10 bases between the two ends. In nucleotides, the CDR3 is TGCGCCAGCAGCTTGGCCTTACCGGGCACCGGGGAGCTGTTTTTT. Amino acids: CASSLALPGTGELFF.

The V and J genes are TRBV7-9 and TRBJ2-2; 13 nucleotides align to TRBD2. J lost 7 bases, V lost 5 bases, and 10 bases had no gene match. Germline V CDR1 and CDR2: SEHNR, FQNEAQ (reference sequence). The CDR3 sequence is 17 residues long. Written as DNA, the CDR3 is TGTGCCAGCAGCCTGGGGGGACTAGCGGGATACGTCGGGGAGCTGTTTTTT. Its translation: CASSLGGLAGYVGELFF. Drawing the rest from reference TRBV7-9 and TRBJ2-2, the complete variable domain is DTGVSQNPRHKITKRGQNVTFRCDPISEHNRLYWYRQTLGQGPEFLTYFQNEAQLEKSRLLSDRFSAERPKGSFSTLEIQRTEQGDSAMYLCASSLGGLAGYVGELFFGEGSRLTVL.

V gene TRBV15 combines with J gene TRBJ2-7, with no clear D. Trimming removed 0 bases at V and 3 bases at J, with 6 bases between. Germline assignment: CDR1 LNHNV and CDR2 YYDKDF (reference sequence). CDR3 length equals 13 residues. This CDR3 reads CATSRDSVYEQYF. In nucleotides, the CDR3 is TGTGCCACCAGCAGAGATTCGGTCTACGAGCAGTACTTC.

This chain uses TRBV7-2 with TRBJ2-7; D might be TRBD1 or TRBD2, each matching 5 bases. This CDR3 spans 17 amino acids. Trimming stripped 5 bases from V and 3 bases from J, with 23 bases between. Germline CDR1 SGHTA, CDR2 FQGNSA. For the CDR3, the DNA is TGTGCCAGCAGCCTAACGCCCCCAAGCCTGGGGGTCTACGAGCAGTACTTC. It translates to CASSLTPPSLGVYEQYF.

This clone was detected only once. This chain uses TRBV27 with TRBJ2-7; 8 nucleotides agree with TRBD1. Per the germline V gene, CDR1 is MNHEY and CDR2 is SMNVEV (reference sequence). With V trimmed by 5 bases and J by 4 bases, 7 bases remained unmatched. This CDR3 has 14 amino acids. The CDR3 nucleotides are TGTGCCAGCAGTGGCAGGGGGCTCCCATACGAGCAGTACTTC. It yields the protein CASSGRGLPYEQYF.

This clone appeared once. The chain employs TRBV30 and TRBJ2-2, with a weak D call TRBD2 (6 bases). The V and J ends lost 1 base and 2 bases respectively, with 11 bases between them. The CDR3 is made up of 15 amino acids. Germline lookup yields CDR1 GTSNPN and CDR2 SVGIG (reference sequence). The CDR3 DNA follows: TGTGCCTGGAGTGATCCAGCGGGCAACACCGGGGAGCTGTTTTTT. Translating gives CAWSDPAGNTGELFF.

V and J are TRBV5-1 and TRBJ2-5; 8 bases are a match to TRBD2. This CDR3 has 15 amino acids. Per the germline V gene, CDR1 is SGHRS and CDR2 is YFSETQ. V shed 2 bases and J 1 base; nucleotides not matched to a gene: 4. The CDR3 nucleotides read TGCGCCAGCAGCTTCTTAGCGGGGCCCCAAGAGACCCAGTACTTC. It translates to CASSFLAGPQETQYF. Together with reference TRBV5-1 and TRBJ2-5, the CDR3 gives the full variable domain: KAGVTQTPRYLIKTRGQQVTLSCSPISGHRSVSWYQQTPGQGLQFLFEYFSETQRNKGNFPGRFSGRQFSNSRSEMNVSTLELGDSALYLCASSFLAGPQETQYFGPGTRLLVL.

The V gene is TRBV10-3, the J gene TRBJ2-5; D is undetermined. CDR3 length: 13 residues. The germline V and J ends were trimmed by 1 base and 2 bases, with 5 bases remaining between them. Germline CDR1 ENHRY, CDR2 SYGVKD. Here the CDR3 DNA reads TGTGCCATCAGTGAGTACGGACAAGAGACCCAGTACTTC. Protein: CAISEYGQETQYF.

The rearrangement joins TRBV28 to TRBJ2-1, with 8 bases that match TRBD1. Germline V gives CDR1 MDHEN, CDR2 SYDVKM. This CDR3 region has 13 residues. Trimming removed 5 bases from V and 7 bases from J; junction bases left unmatched: 4. The CDR3 sequence is CASSQGALNEQFF. For the CDR3, the DNA is TGTGCCAGCAGTCAGGGGGCGCTGAATGAGCAGTTCTTC.

The chain links TRBV19 to TRBJ1-2; 11 bases are a match to TRBD1. Germline values: CDR1 LNHDA, CDR2 SQIVND (reference sequence). V was pared by 5 bases and J by 7 bases, with 9 bases of the junction left unmatched. The CDR3 covers 15 residues. This CDR3 reads CASSSPGQGVLGYTF. The CDR3 DNA sequence: TGTGCCAGTAGTTCTCCGGGACAGGGGGTGCTTGGCTACACCTTC.

This clone is a singleton in its sample. The gene calls are TRBV11-3 and TRBJ2-7, with TRBD1 matching 12 bases. Unmatched junction bases numbered 9, after V lost 5 bases and J lost 7 bases. This CDR3 is built from 15 residues. The V gene's germline CDR1 is SGHNT and CDR2 YENEEA. The CDR3 loop is CASSPRDRGPLEQYF. In DNA, the CDR3 is TGTGCCAGCAGCCCCCGGGACAGGGGGCCTTTGGAGCAGTACTTC.

V gene TRBV30 combines with J gene TRBJ2-3; 8 bases line up with TRBD2. Unmatched junction bases numbered 8, after V lost 7 bases and J lost 2 bases. The V gene's germline CDR1 is GTSNPN and CDR2 SVGIG (reference sequence). The CDR3 is 14 residues long. CDR3 nucleotide sequence: TGTGCCTACCAGCGGGAGACAAACACAGATACGCAGTATTTT. Its protein is CAYQRETNTDTQYF.

The CDR3 DNA sequence: TGTGCCAGCAGCTCGTCGGCAGGCAGAAAACTGTTTTTT. Protein product: CASSSSAGRKLFF. The chain combines TRBV5-6 with TRBJ1-4; unclear D gene. Trimming removed 3 bases from V and 10 bases from J, with 13 bases in between. CDR3 length: 13 amino acids. Germline V gene sequence: CDR1 SGHDT, CDR2 YYEEEE. Full variable domain (remainder filled in from reference TRBV5-6 and TRBJ1-4): DAGVTQSPTHLIKTRGQQVTLRCSPKSGHDTVSWYQQALGQGPQFIFQYYEEEERQRGNFPDRFSGHQFPNYSSELNVNALLLGDSALYLCASSSSAGRKLFFGSGTQLSVL.

The chain uses TRBV6-4 and TRBJ2-1, with 8 bases aligning to TRBD2. The CDR3 covers 14 residues. The germline V gene encodes CDR1 MRHNA and CDR2 SNTAGT. The V and J ends lost 4 bases and 7 bases, in that order; junction bases with no gene match: 6. The CDR3 DNA follows: TGTGCCAGCAGTGCCACCGGGACTAGGAATGAGCAGTTCTTC. This gives the protein CASSATGTRNEQFF.